Below are 14 T cell receptor beta chains sequenced from a single sample in a study of beta chain features in type 1 diabetes. Of the isolated RNA, all was reverse transcribed, and so the sequenced material was expressed TCRB transcripts. Data came from immunoSEQ multiplex PCR; TCRdb stores just in-frame clones and leaves some out. The sample has about 360,000 clones; around 12% are singletons. Sequenced material: naive CD4+ T cells from blood. The receptor source for this set is a man in his late teens or twenties in good health.

The chain carries TRBV5-1 and TRBJ2-2; TRBD2 matches at 13 bases. This CDR3 has 16 residues. CDR1 is SGHRS, CDR2 YFSETQ, per germline. With V trimmed by 2 bases and J by 6 bases, 4 bases remained unmatched. The DNA of the CDR3 is TGCGCCAGCAGCTTACCTGGACTAGCGGGGGCCGGGGAGCTGTTTTTT. Its protein is CASSLPGLAGAGELFF.

The chain carries TRBV7-2 and TRBJ2-5; 8 bases map to TRBD1. CDR3 length: 15 residues. J gave up 5 bases and V 5 bases, and 10 bases lay outside the gene matches. In germline, CDR1 is SGHTA, CDR2 FQGNSA. The CDR3 coding sequence is TGTGCCAGCAGCCTGAACGGACAGGGCGGGGAGACCCAGTACTTC. It yields the protein CASSLNGQGGETQYF.

This clone has only a few counts. The chain links TRBV9 to TRBJ2-2, with a weak D call TRBD2 (6 bases). The CDR3 runs to 13 residues. Between the trimmed V and J ends, which lost 3 bases and 5 bases, there was a span of 8 bases. Germline CDR1 and CDR2: SGDLS and YYNGEE. CDR3 amino acids: CASSAGGTGELFF. The CDR3 coding sequence is TGTGCCAGCAGCGCCGGGGGTACCGGGGAGCTGTTTTTT.

The chain is built from TRBV25-1 and TRBJ1-1, with D possibly being TRBD1 (6 bases). This CDR3 spans 10 amino acids. V lost 4 bases and J 13 bases, leaving 10 bases between the germline ends. The germline CDR1 and CDR2 sequences are MGHDK and SYGVNS. CDR3 in DNA: TGTGCCAGCAGTGCCAGACAGGTTTTCTTT. Translated: CASSARQVFF.

The V call is TRBV18, the J call TRBJ2-7; 13 nucleotides line up with TRBD2. The V and J ends lost 3 bases and 0 bases, in that order; junction bases with no gene match: 2. The CDR3 extends over 16 amino acids. Germline CDR1 is KGHSH and CDR2 is LQKENI. The CDR3: CASSPGLAGNSYEQYF. CDR3 in DNA: TGTGCCAGCTCACCGGGACTAGCGGGGAACTCCTACGAGCAGTACTTC.

This clone was counted only a few times. The chain is built from TRBV29-1 and TRBJ2-4, with D perhaps TRBD1 (6 bases). The CDR3 runs to 13 residues. Trimming took 4 bases from V and 7 from J, leaving 14 bases between them. Germline V gene lookup returns CDR1 SQVTM and CDR2 ANQGSEA. The CDR3 nucleotides are TGCAGCGTTGGGGCCTTTCAGGGGAACATTCAGTACTTC. This gives the protein CSVGAFQGNIQYF. The variable domain in full, completed from reference TRBV29-1 and TRBJ2-4, reads SAVISQKPSRDICQRGTSLTIQCQVDSQVTMMFWYRQQPGQSLTLIATANQGSEATYESGFVIDKFPISRPNLTFSTLTVSNMSPEDSSIYLCSVGAFQGNIQYFGAGTRLSVL.

This chain uses TRBV2 with TRBJ1-5; maybe TRBD1 (6 bases). This CDR3 is built from 14 residues. Germline-derived CDR1 and CDR2 are SNHLY and FYNNEI. The V end lost 5 bases, the J end lost 7 bases, and 15 bases lay between the germline ends. The CDR3 here is CASSQGLRTQPQHF. CDR3 DNA: TGTGCCAGCAGTCAGGGGCTGAGAACCCAGCCCCAGCATTTT.

This clone has more than one count but fewer than ten. V and J are TRBV7-8 and TRBJ2-7, with a tentative D call TRBD2 (5 bases). The CDR3 runs to 17 residues. V dropped 0 bases and J dropped 3 bases, with 18 bases sitting between them. Germline V gene data show CDR1 as SGHVS and CDR2 as FQNEAQ. The CDR3 region is CASSLARLAVGLYEQYF. CDR3 DNA sequence: TGTGCCAGCAGCTTAGCGCGCCTAGCTGTCGGGCTCTACGAGCAGTACTTC.

Only a few counts were recorded for this clone. The chain employs TRBV7-2 and TRBJ2-3; D is perhaps TRBD2 (5 bases). V dropped 1 base and J dropped 6 bases, with 14 bases sitting between them. The CDR3 totals 15 residues. The germline CDR1 and CDR2 sequences are SGHTA and FQGNSA. Here the CDR3 DNA reads TGTGCCAGCAGCTTAGATAGGCCGAGGGCGGATACGCAGTATTTT. This sequence encodes CASSLDRPRADTQYF.

In DNA, the CDR3 is TGTGCCACCAGCAGAGCAGGGACACGGAGGAATCAGCCCCAGCATTTT. Its protein product is CATSRAGTRRNQPQHF. This sequence joins TRBV15 and TRBJ1-5; the D gene is possibly TRBD1 (6 bases). The germline V and J ends were trimmed by 1 base and 4 bases, with 14 bases remaining between them. This CDR3 has 16 residues. The germline CDR1 and CDR2 sequences are LNHNV and YYDKDF (reference sequence).

The chain combines TRBV15 with TRBJ2-3; 10 positions match TRBD1. Per germline, CDR1 LNHNV and CDR2 YYDKDF (reference sequence). The CDR3 totals 15 residues. Trimming took 3 bases from V and 9 from J; bases not matched to a gene: 9. This CDR3 is CATSSLGQGSGTQYF. CDR3 in DNA: TGTGCCACCAGCAGCCTGGGACAGGGGTCAGGAACGCAGTATTTT.

This clone was picked up a small number of times. The V and J genes are TRBV7-9 and TRBJ2-3, with D possibly TRBD1 on 6 matching bases. V was pared by 1 base and J by 4 bases, with 9 bases between. The CDR3 sequence is 14 residues long. Germline assignment: CDR1 SEHNR and CDR2 FQNEAQ (reference sequence). The CDR3 DNA is TGTGCCAGCAGCTTAGGCAGGGGTGCAGATACGCAGTATTTT. Its protein is CASSLGRGADTQYF.

This clone appeared a few times. This chain links TRBV28 with TRBJ2-7, with 7 bases fitting TRBD1. J gave up 6 bases and V 6 bases, and 8 bases lay outside the gene matches. The CDR3 consists of 13 residues. Germline V lookup: CDR1 MDHEN, CDR2 SYDVKM. The CDR3 is CASRPDRVGEQYF. In DNA form, the CDR3 reads TGTGCCAGCAGGCCCGACAGGGTGGGCGAGCAGTACTTC.

In this sample, this clone turned up a few times. The V and J genes are TRBV25-1 and TRBJ1-2; D perhaps matches TRBD1 (6 bases). This CDR3 spans 15 amino acids. With 4 bases removed from V and 6 bases from J, the gap between germline ends came to 18 bases. Germline V gives CDR1 MGHDK, CDR2 SYGVNS. CDR3: CASSGAGVEVDGYTF. CDR3 DNA sequence: TGTGCCAGCAGTGGAGCAGGGGTGGAGGTCGATGGCTACACCTTC.